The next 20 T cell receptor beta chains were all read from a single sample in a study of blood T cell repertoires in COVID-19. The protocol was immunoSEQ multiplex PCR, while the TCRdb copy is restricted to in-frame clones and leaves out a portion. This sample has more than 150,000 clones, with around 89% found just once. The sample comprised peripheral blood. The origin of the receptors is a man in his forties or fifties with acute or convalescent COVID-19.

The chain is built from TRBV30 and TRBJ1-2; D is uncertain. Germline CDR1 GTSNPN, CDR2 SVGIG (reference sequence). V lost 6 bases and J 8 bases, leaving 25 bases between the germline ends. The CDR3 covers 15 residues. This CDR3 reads CACQPSGRGAGGYTF. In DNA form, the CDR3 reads TGTGCCTGTCAGCCGTCGGGCCGCGGAGCGGGGGGCTACACCTTC. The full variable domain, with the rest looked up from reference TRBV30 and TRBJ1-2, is SQTIHQWPATLVQPVGSPLSLECTVEGTSNPNLYWYRQAAGRGLQLLFYSVGIGQISSEVPQNLSASRPQDRQFILSSKKLLLSDSGFYLCACQPSGRGAGGYTFGSGTRLTVV.

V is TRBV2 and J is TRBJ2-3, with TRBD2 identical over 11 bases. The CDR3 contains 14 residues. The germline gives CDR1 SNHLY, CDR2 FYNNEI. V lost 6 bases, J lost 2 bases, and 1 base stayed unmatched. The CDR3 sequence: CASRGLADTDTQYF. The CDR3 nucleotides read TGTGCCAGCAGGGGACTAGCGGACACAGATACGCAGTATTTT.

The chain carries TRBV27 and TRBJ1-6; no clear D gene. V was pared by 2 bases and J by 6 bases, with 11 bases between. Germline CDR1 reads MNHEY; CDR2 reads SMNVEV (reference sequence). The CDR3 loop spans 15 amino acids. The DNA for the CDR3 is TGTGCCAGCAGTTTAATAGTACAGCCTAATTCACCCCTCCACTTT. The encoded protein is CASSLIVQPNSPLHF.

CDR3 coding DNA: TGTGCCAGCAGTCTCTCAGGGAGGGGCTATGGCTACACCTTC. It is translated as CASSLSGRGYGYTF. The V call is TRBV6-5, the J call TRBJ1-2; a weak D match, TRBD1 (5 bases). CDR1 and CDR2 (germline): MNHEY, SVGAGI. The ends were cut back, 5 bases at V and 4 bases at J, with 14 bases in the middle. The CDR3 length is 14 residues.

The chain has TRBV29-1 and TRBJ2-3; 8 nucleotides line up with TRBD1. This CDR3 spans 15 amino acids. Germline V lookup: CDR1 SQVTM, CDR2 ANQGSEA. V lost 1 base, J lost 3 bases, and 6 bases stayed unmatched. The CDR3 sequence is CSVEVYRQGTDTQYF. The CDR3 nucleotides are TGCAGCGTTGAAGTGTATCGACAGGGGACAGATACGCAGTATTTT.

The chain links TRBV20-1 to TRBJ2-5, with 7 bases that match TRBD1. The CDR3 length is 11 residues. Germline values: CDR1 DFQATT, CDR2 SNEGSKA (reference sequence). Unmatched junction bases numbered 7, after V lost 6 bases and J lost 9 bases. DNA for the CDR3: TGCAGTGCCAGGTGGGACAGAGCCCAGTACTTC. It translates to CSARWDRAQYF.

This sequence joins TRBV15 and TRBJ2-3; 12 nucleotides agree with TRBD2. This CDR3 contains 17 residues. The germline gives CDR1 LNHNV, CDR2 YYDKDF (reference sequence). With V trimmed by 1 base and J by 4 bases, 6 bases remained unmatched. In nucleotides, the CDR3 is TGTGCCACCAGCAGAGCGGCTAGCGGGGGGGCAGCAGATACGCAGTATTTT. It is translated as CATSRAASGGAADTQYF.

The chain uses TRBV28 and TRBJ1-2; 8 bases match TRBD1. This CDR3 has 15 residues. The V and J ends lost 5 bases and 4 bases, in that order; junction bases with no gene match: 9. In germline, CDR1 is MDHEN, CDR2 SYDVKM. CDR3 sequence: CASSIQTGGGYGYTF. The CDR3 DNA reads TGTGCCAGCAGTATCCAAACAGGGGGTGGCTATGGCTACACCTTC.

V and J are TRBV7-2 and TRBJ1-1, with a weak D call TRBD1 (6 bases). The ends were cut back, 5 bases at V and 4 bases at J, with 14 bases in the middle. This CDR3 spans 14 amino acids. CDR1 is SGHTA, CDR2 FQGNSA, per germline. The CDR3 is CASSHPGVATEAFF. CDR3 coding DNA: TGTGCCAGCAGCCATCCAGGGGTGGCCACTGAAGCTTTCTTT.

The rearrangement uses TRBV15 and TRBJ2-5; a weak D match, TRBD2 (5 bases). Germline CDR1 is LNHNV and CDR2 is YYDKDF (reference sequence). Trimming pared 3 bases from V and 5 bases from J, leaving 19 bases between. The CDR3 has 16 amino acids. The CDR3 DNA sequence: TGTGCCACCAGCAGTAGGGAGTTCCCAAACGCGGAGACCCAGTACTTC. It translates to CATSSREFPNAETQYF.

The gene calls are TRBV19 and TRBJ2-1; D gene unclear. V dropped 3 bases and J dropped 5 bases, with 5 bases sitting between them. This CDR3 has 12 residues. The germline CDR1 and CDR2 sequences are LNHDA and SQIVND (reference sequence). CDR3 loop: CASSMRNNEQFF. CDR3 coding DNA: TGTGCCAGTAGTATGAGAAACAATGAGCAGTTCTTC.

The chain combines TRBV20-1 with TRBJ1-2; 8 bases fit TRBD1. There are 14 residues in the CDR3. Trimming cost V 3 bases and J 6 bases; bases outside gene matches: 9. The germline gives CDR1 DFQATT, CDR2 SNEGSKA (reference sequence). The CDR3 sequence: CSASLQGARNGYTF. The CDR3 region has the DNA TGCAGTGCTAGTCTCCAGGGGGCGCGAAATGGCTACACCTTC.

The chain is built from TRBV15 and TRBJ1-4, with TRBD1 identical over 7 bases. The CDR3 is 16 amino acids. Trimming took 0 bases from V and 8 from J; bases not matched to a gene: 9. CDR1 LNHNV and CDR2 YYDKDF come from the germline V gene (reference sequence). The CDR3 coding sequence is TGTGCCACCAGCAGAGATTGGCAGGGGGTTCAGGAAAAACTGTTTTTT. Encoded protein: CATSRDWQGVQEKLFF.

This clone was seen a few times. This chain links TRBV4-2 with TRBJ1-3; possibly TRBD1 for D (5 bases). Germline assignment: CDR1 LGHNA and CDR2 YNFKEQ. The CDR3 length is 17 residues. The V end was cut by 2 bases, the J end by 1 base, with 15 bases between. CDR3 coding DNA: TGTGCCAGCAGCCAAATCTTAGGGGCAGATTCTGGAAACACCATATATTTT. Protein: CASSQILGADSGNTIYF.

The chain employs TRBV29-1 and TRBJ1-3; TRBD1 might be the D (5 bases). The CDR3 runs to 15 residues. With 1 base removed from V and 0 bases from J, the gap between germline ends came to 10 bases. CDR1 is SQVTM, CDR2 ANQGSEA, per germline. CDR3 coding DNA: TGCAGCGTTGAAGGTACAGGAGACTCTGGAAACACCATATATTTT. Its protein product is CSVEGTGDSGNTIYF.

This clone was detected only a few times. The CDR3 region has the DNA TGTGCCAGCAGCCCCACTAGCTCCACCGGGGAGCTGTTTTTT. This translates into CASSPTSSTGELFF. The rearrangement uses TRBV7-2 and TRBJ2-2; TRBD2 is a possible D gene (6 bases). The ends were cut back, 5 bases at V and 4 bases at J, with 11 bases in the middle. The CDR3 length is 14 residues. The V gene's germline CDR1 is SGHTA and CDR2 FQGNSA.

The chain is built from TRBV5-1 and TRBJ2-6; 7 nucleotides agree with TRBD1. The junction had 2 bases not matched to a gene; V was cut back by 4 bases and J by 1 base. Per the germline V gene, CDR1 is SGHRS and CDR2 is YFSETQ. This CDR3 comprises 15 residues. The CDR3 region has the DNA TGCGCCAGCAGCCAGACAGGGTCTGGGGCCAACGTCCTGACTTTC. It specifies CASSQTGSGANVLTF.

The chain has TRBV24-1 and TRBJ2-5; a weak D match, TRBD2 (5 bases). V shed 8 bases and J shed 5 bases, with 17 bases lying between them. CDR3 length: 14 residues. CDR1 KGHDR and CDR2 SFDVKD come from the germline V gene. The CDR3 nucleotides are TGTGCCACCACCAGGACCAAGGGCGGGGAGACCCAGTACTTC. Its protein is CATTRTKGGETQYF.

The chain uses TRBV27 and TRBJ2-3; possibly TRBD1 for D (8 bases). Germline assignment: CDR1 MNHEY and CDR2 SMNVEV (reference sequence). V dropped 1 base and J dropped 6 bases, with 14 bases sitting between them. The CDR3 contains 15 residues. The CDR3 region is CASSLFGQGGDTQYF. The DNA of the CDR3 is TGTGCCAGCAGTTTATTTGGACAGGGAGGGGATACGCAGTATTTT.

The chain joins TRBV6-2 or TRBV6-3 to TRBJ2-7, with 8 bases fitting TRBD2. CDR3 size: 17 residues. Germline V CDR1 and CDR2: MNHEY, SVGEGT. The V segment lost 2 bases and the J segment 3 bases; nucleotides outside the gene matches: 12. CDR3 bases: TGTGCCAGCAGTTACGGGATTAGCGGGACCTTCCACTACGAGCAGTACGTC. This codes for CASSYGISGTFHYEQYV.